A selection of T cell receptor beta chains follows, all from one sample in a study of cytomegalovirus exposure and HLA in healthy donors. TCRdb's copy holds only in-frame clones and misses some; the assay was immunoSEQ multiplex PCR. Among some 120,000 clones listed, 55% to 70% were seen once. Source material: PBMCs. Receptors originate from a woman younger than 45 in good health and CMV-seronegative. Each CDR3 is given with its conserved first and last residue. The D gene is left open where the match is weak. Not all rows give a size; the values are once, few, many and, for expanded clones, a class.

V gene,clone size,D gene,J gene,CDR3 DNA,CDR3 protein
TRBV28,-,-,TRBJ2-2,TGTGCCAGCCGGAGGGGTTCGAACACCGGGGAGCTGTTTTTT,CASRRGSNTGELFF
TRBV5-6,-,-,TRBJ2-3,TGTGCCAGCAGCTTCCGGGGTTCCGGAGATACGCAGTATTTT,CASSFRGSGDTQYF
TRBV9,-,TRBD1,TRBJ1-2,TGTGCCAGCAGCGGGCATCCTGGCAGGGGGGCTGGCTACACCTTC,CASSGHPGRGAGYTF
TRBV20-1,-,-,TRBJ2-3,TGCAGTGCTAAACACACAGATACGCAGTATTTT,CSAKHTDTQYF
TRBV27,-,-,TRBJ2-2,TGTGCCAGCAGCCCCTGGCAGGATAGCGGGGAGCTGTTTTTT,CASSPWQDSGELFF
TRBV4-1,few,-,TRBJ2-3,TGCGCCAGCAGCCGCACATACACAGATACGCAGTATTTT,CASSRTYTDTQYF
TRBV6-1,few,-,TRBJ2-7,TGTGCCAGCAGTGAAGGTTCGCAGTGGACTACGGTCTCCTACGAGCAGTACTTC,CASSEGSQWTTVSYEQYF
TRBV5-1,-,TRBD1,TRBJ1-1,TGCGCCAGCAAACCGAAAGACAGGGGTTCTGAAGCTTTCTTT,CASKPKDRGSEAFF
TRBV27,few,TRBD1,TRBJ1-1,TGTGCCAGCAGTCCGAGGACAGGGTGGTCCGCTTTCTTT,CASSPRTGWSAFF
TRBV19,few,TRBD2,TRBJ2-7,TGTGCCAGTAACAGGGGACTAGCGGGAGGCTACGAGCAGTACTTC,CASNRGLAGGYEQYF
TRBV5-1,few,TRBD1,TRBJ2-1,TGCGCCAGCAGCTGGACAGGGGGTTTCAATGAGCAGTTCTTC,CASSWTGGFNEQFF
TRBV10-3,-,TRBD2,TRBJ2-1,TGTGCCATCAGTGAGTCGACCGGGAGGGGCCGCCATGAGCAGTTCTTC,CAISESTGRGRHEQFF
TRBV27,-,-,TRBJ1-6,TGTGCCAGCAGAGGGACTGAGGGGTATAATTCACCCCTCCACTTT,CASRGTEGYNSPLHF
TRBV6-5,-,TRBD2,TRBJ2-7,TGTGCCAGCAGTTACTCAGCGGGAAACTACGAGCAGTACTTC,CASSYSAGNYEQYF
TRBV5-4,few,-,TRBJ1-1,TGTGCCAGCAGCTCCAGGGGCGATCGTACTGAAGCTTTCTTT,CASSSRGDRTEAFF
TRBV27,few,-,TRBJ1-6,TGTGCCAGCAGTTTATCTAGACCGGGTAATTCACCCCTCCACTTT,CASSLSRPGNSPLHF
TRBV28,-,-,TRBJ1-5,TGTGCCAGCAGAGCCCCTCAGGTGGCTCAGCCCCAGCATTTT,CASRAPQVAQPQHF
TRBV14,-,-,TRBJ1-1,TGTGCCAGCAGGAAGTTTAAGAGGGACAAAACGAACACTGAAGCTTTCTTT,CASRKFKRDKTNTEAFF
TRBV28,-,-,TRBJ1-2,TGTGCCAGCAGTTTGGGAGGGATCAACCGCTATGGCTACACCTTC,CASSLGGINRYGYTF
TRBV15,-,TRBD1,TRBJ1-1,TGTGCCACCAGCAGCCTCAGACAGGGGTACACTGAAGCTTTCTTT,CATSSLRQGYTEAFF
TRBV23-1,-,TRBD2,TRBJ2-5,TGCGCCAGCAGTCCCCGGGGGGAAGAAGAGACCCAGTACTTC,CASSPRGEEETQYF
TRBV10-3,-,-,TRBJ2-1,TGTGCCATCTCTAGTATAAAGGGAGCCGATGAGCAGTTCTTC,CAISSIKGADEQFF
TRBV6-1,-,-,TRBJ2-2,TGTGCCAGCAGCCAACTCAGGTGGGAGCTGTTTTTT,CASSQLRWELFF
TRBV7-9,-,-,TRBJ2-1,TGTGCCAGCAGCCCTAGCTCGGGTCACACCTACAATGAGCAGTTCTTC,CASSPSSGHTYNEQFF
TRBV10-3,few,-,TRBJ2-5,TGTGCCATCAGTGAGTCGACGGCGGGAGAGACCCAGTACTTC,CAISESTAGETQYF
TRBV5-1,-,-,TRBJ2-1,TGCGCCAGCAGCTTGGGGCAGGGGTTTAGGAATGAGCAGTTCTTC,CASSLGQGFRNEQFF
TRBV4-3,-,TRBD2,TRBJ2-1,TGCGCCAGCAGCCAAGGGACTAGCGCTTACAATGAGCAGTTCTTC,CASSQGTSAYNEQFF
TRBV7-9,-,-,TRBJ2-5,TGTGCCAGCGGCACGCCGAGCGGTCAGCGAGAGACCCAGTACTTC,CASGTPSGQRETQYF
TRBV19,-,-,TRBJ2-7,TGTGCCAGTAGTATACAGGGCCCAGTCTACGAGCAGTACTTC,CASSIQGPVYEQYF
TRBV18,-,-,TRBJ2-2,TGTGCCAGCTCCAGTGCACGACACACCACCGGGGAGCTGTTTTTT,CASSSARHTTGELFF
TRBV7-8,few,-,TRBJ1-3,TGTGCCAGCAGCTTAGGAGGGAAAACTGGAAACACCATATATTTT,CASSLGGKTGNTIYF
TRBV7-9,-,-,TRBJ1-1,TGTGCCAGCAGCCGTGCGGGGGGCGCATTGCCTGAAGCTTTCTTT,CASSRAGGALPEAFF
TRBV2,-,TRBD2,TRBJ2-3,TGTGCCAGCAGAGTGACTAGCGGAAGCACAGATACGCAGTATTTT,CASRVTSGSTDTQYF
TRBV9,few,TRBD1,TRBJ2-2,TGTGCCAGCAGCGTAGGACAGGGGGCTTACACCGGGGAGCTGTTTTTT,CASSVGQGAYTGELFF
TRBV28,-,-,TRBJ2-7,TGTGCCAGCAGACCCACGGCAGGCTACGAGCAGTACTTC,CASRPTAGYEQYF
TRBV5-1,few,-,TRBJ1-1,TGCGCCAGCAGCTTGATAACAGAAGGCACTGAAGCTTTCTTT,CASSLITEGTEAFF
TRBV13,-,TRBD2,TRBJ2-3,TGTGCCAGCAGCTTAGAGGGCGGGGGTCCTATAAGGCAGTATTTT,CASSLEGGGPIRQYF
TRBV2,-,-,TRBJ1-2,TGTGCCAGCAGAGGAACAGGCCCTGGCTTTAACTATGGCTACACCTTC,CASRGTGPGFNYGYTF
TRBV10-3,-,TRBD2,TRBJ2-7,TGTGCCATCAGAACAGGGACTAGCGGGACGTACGAGCAGTACTTC,CAIRTGTSGTYEQYF
TRBV15,-,TRBD1,TRBJ2-1,TGTGCCACCAGCAGAGCGGGACAGGGTTCCAATGAGCAGTTCTTC,CATSRAGQGSNEQFF
TRBV10-2,-,TRBD1,TRBJ2-1,TGCGCCAGCAGGAAGGACAGGGGCTCCTACAATGAGCAGTTCTTC,CASRKDRGSYNEQFF
TRBV5-4,once,TRBD2,TRBJ2-2,TGTGCCAGCAGCTCTATAGCGGGAGGGAACACCGGGGAGCTGTTTTTT,CASSSIAGGNTGELFF
TRBV29-1,once,TRBD1,TRBJ2-5,TGCAGCGTTGCAGGGGGCCGAGAGACCCAGTACTTC,CSVAGGRETQYF
TRBV19,-,TRBD2,TRBJ2-5,TGTGCCAGTAGTCTAGCGGGAGGGATCGAGACCCAGTACTTC,CASSLAGGIETQYF
TRBV4-1,-,TRBD2,TRBJ2-7,TGCGCCAGCAGCCTCACTAGCGGGAGGGCTTACGAGCAGTACTTC,CASSLTSGRAYEQYF
TRBV4-1,-,-,TRBJ1-2,TGCGCCAGCAGCCGTTCTAACCTAGGGGGGGAGTATGGCTACACCTTC,CASSRSNLGGEYGYTF
TRBV7-2,-,-,TRBJ2-6,TGTGCCAGCAGCCAAAAGGGGGGGTTAAGCTCTGGGGCCAACGTCCTGACTTTC,CASSQKGGLSSGANVLTF
TRBV28,-,TRBD2,TRBJ2-2,TGTGCCAGCAGTTCACTAGCGGGCTCGAGTCACGGGGAGCTGTTTTTT,CASSSLAGSSHGELFF
TRBV28,-,TRBD1,TRBJ2-5,TGTGCCAGCAGTACCCCGTCGACAGGGGGCAACCAAGAGACCCAGTACTTC,CASSTPSTGGNQETQYF
TRBV12-5,-,-,TRBJ2-3,TGTGCTAGTGGTCAAAGCGGAACAGATACGCAGTATTTT,CASGQSGTDTQYF
TRBV5-1,few,-,TRBJ2-1,TGCGCCAGCAGCTTGGCGGGCAATGAGCAGTTCTTC,CASSLAGNEQFF
TRBV28,few,TRBD2,TRBJ2-4,TGTGCCAGCAGTTTCGGACTAGAGCACATTCAGTACTTC,CASSFGLEHIQYF
TRBV4-1,-,-,TRBJ2-2,TGCGCCAGCAGCCAAGGATCGCGACTGAACACCGGGGAGCTGTTTTTT,CASSQGSRLNTGELFF
TRBV19,-,-,TRBJ1-5,TGTGCCAGTAGACCCATAGGGGACTTCCAGCCCCAGCATTTT,CASRPIGDFQPQHF
TRBV6-6,-,TRBD1,TRBJ1-1,TGTGCCAGCAGTAGTTACGGGACAGCTAACACTGAAGCTTTCTTT,CASSSYGTANTEAFF
TRBV5-1,few,-,TRBJ1-2,TGCGCCAGCAGCAGCTGGCAGGGCGGGAAATCGGACTATGGCTACACCTTC,CASSSWQGGKSDYGYTF
TRBV7-2,once,-,TRBJ2-5,TGTGCCAGCAGCAAAGATAGCGGAGACCAAGAGACCCAGTACTTC,CASSKDSGDQETQYF
TRBV2,once,TRBD1,TRBJ2-7,TGTGCCAGCAGTGAGGCCGGGACAGGGACCCCTTACGAGCAGTACTTC,CASSEAGTGTPYEQYF
TRBV7-2,-,TRBD2,TRBJ2-5,TGTGCCAGCAGCCCAGGACTAGCGAGACGGGAGACCCAGTACTTC,CASSPGLARRETQYF